The 7 T cell receptor beta chains below were found in one sample sequenced in a study of human T cells and chemical hapten exposure (dated by TCRdb to about 2021). This specimen's time point label, per the study, means: patch test 1, 2 weeks after DPC sensitization. The sample's treatment or condition label is to be understood as: therapeutic diphenylcyclopropenone sensitization with weekly scalp DPC. Receptor libraries were prepared by RACE. TCRdb lists the instrument as NextSeq 500. TCRdb trimmed public reads at Q25 via fastp, called clones via MiXCR and kept in-frame beta chains. One record per CDR3 amino acid sequence lists the most common genes and DNA. The sample contains roughly 360,000 distinct CDR3 sequences, approximately 5% of them found a single time. The top ten constitute approximately 2.5% of the sample. This sample comprised whole blood, obtained in connection with sensitization to the hapten diphenylcyclopropenone (DPC). These receptor sequences come from a woman between 50 and 59 years old with alopecia areata. Some clones in this sample may be carry-over from other donors' samples.

This clonotype was recorded at least ten times. CDR3 nucleotides: TGTGCCAGCAGTTACTCGGCAGGGCCTGGAAACACCATATATTTT. As protein: CASSYSAGPGNTIYF. The genes are TRBV6-5 and TRBJ1-3, with D possibly matching TRBD1 (5 bases). The CDR3 runs to 15 residues. Trimming shortened V by 0 bases and J by 2 bases, and 8 bases separated the two germline ends. CDR1 and CDR2 from the germline V gene are MNHEY and SVGAGI.

The sample holds a few counts of this clonotype. V is TRBV20-1 and J is TRBJ2-2; 10 bases are shared with TRBD2. The CDR3 has 14 residues. Germline CDR1 DFQATT, CDR2 SNEGSKA (reference sequence). The V segment lost 5 bases and the J segment 6 bases; nucleotides outside the gene matches: 6. The CDR3 DNA sequence: TGCAGTGCTCCCTCAGCGGGAGGGGCCGGGGAGCTGTTTTTT. It is translated as CSAPSAGGAGELFF.

This clonotype was counted only a few times. The chain carries TRBV12-5 and TRBJ2-3, with 11 bases fitting TRBD2. The CDR3 length is 14 residues. V lost 6 bases and J lost 7; bases outside the gene matches: 6. From germline, CDR1 is LGHNT and CDR2 FRNRAP. CDR3 bases: TGTGCTAGTGGCCCCGGGACTAGCGGTAATACGCAGTATTTT. Translated: CASGPGTSGNTQYF.

The V call is TRBV3-1, the J call TRBJ1-1; D possibly corresponds to TRBD1 (5 bases). There are 14 residues in the CDR3. Trimming shortened V by 4 bases and J by 5 bases, and 14 bases separated the two germline ends. Germline-derived CDR1 and CDR2 are LGHDT and YNNKEL (reference sequence). CDR3 loop: CASSRVRGKTEAFF. For the CDR3, the DNA is TGTGCCAGCAGCCGAGTTAGGGGTAAAACTGAAGCTTTCTTT.

The sample holds many counts of this clonotype. This chain uses TRBV30 with TRBJ1-6, with TRBD1 matching 7 bases. Germline CDR1 is GTSNPN and CDR2 is SVGIG (reference sequence). With 7 bases clipped from V and 5 bases from J, the junction kept 8 bases outside the gene matches. This CDR3 comprises 14 residues. This CDR3 is CAFADRKNNSPLHF. The CDR3, as DNA: TGTGCCTTTGCGGACAGGAAGAATAATTCACCCCTCCACTTT.

This chain uses TRBV11-2 with TRBJ2-7; TRBD1 might be the D (5 bases). Deletions cut 1 base from V and 4 bases from J, with 8 bases between. Germline loops: CDR1 SGHAT, CDR2 FQNNGV. CDR3 length equals 13 residues. DNA of the CDR3: TGTGCCAGCAGCTTAGCACAGGAGTACGAGCAGTACTTC. Translating it yields CASSLAQEYEQYF. Full variable domain (rest looked up from reference TRBV11-2 and TRBJ2-7): EAGVAQSPRYKIIEKRQSVAFWCNPISGHATLYWYQQILGQGPKLLIQFQNNGVVDDSQLPKDRFSAERLKGVDSTLKIQPAKLEDSAVYLCASSLAQEYEQYFGPGTRLTVT.

This clonotype has a count of ten or more. The chain couples TRBV4-3 to TRBJ2-7; 7 positions agree with TRBD2. The CDR3 loop spans 16 amino acids. J was trimmed by 3 bases and V by 0 bases; bases with no gene match: 8. Germline CDR1 and CDR2: LGHNA and YSLEER. CDR3: CASSQDPAGEIYEQYF. The CDR3 DNA is TGCGCCAGCAGCCAAGATCCGGCGGGAGAGATCTACGAGCAGTACTTC.